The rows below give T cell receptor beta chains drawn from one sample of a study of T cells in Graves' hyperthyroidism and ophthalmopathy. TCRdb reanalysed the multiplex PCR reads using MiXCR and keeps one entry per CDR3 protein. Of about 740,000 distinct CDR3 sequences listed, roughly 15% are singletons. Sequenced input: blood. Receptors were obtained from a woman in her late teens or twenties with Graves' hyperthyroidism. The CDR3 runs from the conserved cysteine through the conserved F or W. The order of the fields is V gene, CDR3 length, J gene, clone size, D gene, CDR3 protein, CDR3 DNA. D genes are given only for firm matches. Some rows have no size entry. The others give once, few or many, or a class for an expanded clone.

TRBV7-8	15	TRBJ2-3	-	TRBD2	CASSLEAGDTDTQYF	TGTGCCAGCAGCTTAGAGGCGGGAGACACAGATACGCAGTATTTT
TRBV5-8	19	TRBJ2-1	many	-	CASSLEGRDPLGSYNEQFF	TGTGCCAGCAGCTTAGAGGGCAGGGACCCATTAGGGTCCTACAATGAGCAGTTCTTC
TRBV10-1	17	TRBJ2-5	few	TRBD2	CASSAGLASPAQETQYF	TGCGCCAGCAGTGCCGGACTAGCGTCGCCCGCTCAAGAGACCCAGTACTTC
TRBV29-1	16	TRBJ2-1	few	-	CSVVRGWLASNNEQFF	TGCAGCGTTGTAAGAGGTTGGCTAGCGAGTAACAATGAGCAGTTCTTC
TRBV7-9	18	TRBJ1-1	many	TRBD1	CASSLPTDPGTVNTEAFF	TGTGCCAGCAGTCTTCCTACAGACCCCGGGACAGTAAACACTGAAGCTTTCTTT
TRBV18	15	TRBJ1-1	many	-	CASSRDSGGPYEAFF	TGTGCCAGCTCACGAGACAGCGGGGGCCCTTATGAAGCTTTCTTT
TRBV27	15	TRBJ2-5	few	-	CASSLGGGAWETQYF	TGTGCCAGCAGTTTAGGGGGGGGCGCGTGGGAGACCCAGTACTTC
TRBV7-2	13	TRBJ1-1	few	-	CASVRQLNTEAFF	TGTGCCAGCGTACGACAGTTGAACACTGAAGCTTTCTTT
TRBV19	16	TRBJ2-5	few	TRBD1	CASSIVSGQGRQTQYF	TGTGCCAGTAGTATAGTAAGCGGACAGGGGCGTCAGACCCAGTACTTC
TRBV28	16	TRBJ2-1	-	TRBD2	CASSFAGGPLVSEQLF	TGTGCCAGCAGTTTTGCGGGAGGGCCCCTGGTAAGTGAGCAGCTCTTC
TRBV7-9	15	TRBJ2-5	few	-	CASSGVSTGQETQYF	TGTGCCAGCAGTGGAGTTTCTACGGGACAAGAGACCCAGTACTTC
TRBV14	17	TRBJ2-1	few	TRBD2	CASSQVTSGYYYNEQFF	TGTGCCAGCAGCCAAGTGACTAGCGGTTACTACTACAATGAGCAGTTCTTC
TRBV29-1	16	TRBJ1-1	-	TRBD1	CSVERGGTGGNTEAFF	TGCAGCGTTGAACGAGGTGGGACAGGGGGGAACACTGAAGCTTTCTTT
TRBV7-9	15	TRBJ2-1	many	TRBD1	CASSLARDRANEQFF	TGTGCCAGCAGCTTAGCTAGGGACAGGGCAAATGAGCAGTTCTTC
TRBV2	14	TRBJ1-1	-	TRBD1	CATGGQGEGTEAFF	TGTGCCACCGGAGGACAGGGGGAAGGCACTGAAGCTTTCTTT
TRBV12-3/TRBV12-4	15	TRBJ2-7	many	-	CASSLRGGISYEQYF	TGTGCCAGCAGTTTAAGGGGGGGGATCTCCTACGAGCAGTACTTC
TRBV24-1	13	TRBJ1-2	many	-	CATRAGTGRRYTF	TGTGCCACCAGGGCCGGAACAGGGAGAAGGTACACCTTC
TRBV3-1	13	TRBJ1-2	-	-	CASRPDGGKGYTF	TGTGCCAGCAGACCGGACGGGGGAAAGGGCTACACCTTC
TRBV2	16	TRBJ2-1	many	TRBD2	CASEARGAGSYNEQFF	TGTGCCAGCGAGGCCCGAGGAGCGGGATCCTACAATGAGCAGTTCTTC
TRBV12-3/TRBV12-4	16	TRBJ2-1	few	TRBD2	CASSLWVLAGYNEQFF	TGTGCCAGCAGTTTATGGGTCCTAGCGGGGTACAATGAGCAGTTCTTC
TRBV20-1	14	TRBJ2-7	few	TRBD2	CSAGSRQGGIKQYF	TGCAGTGCTGGGAGTAGGCAGGGAGGGATCAAGCAGTACTTC
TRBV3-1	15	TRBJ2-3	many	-	CASSQDGARVDTQYF	TGTGCCAGCAGCCAAGATGGGGCACGGGTCGATACGCAGTATTTT
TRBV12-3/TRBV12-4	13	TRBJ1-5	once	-	CASSSWSRQPQHF	TGTGCCAGCAGTTCTTGGTCCCGACAGCCCCAGCATTTT
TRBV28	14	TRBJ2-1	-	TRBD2	CASSTSGSLDEQFF	TGTGCCAGCAGTACTAGCGGGAGCTTGGATGAGCAGTTCTTC
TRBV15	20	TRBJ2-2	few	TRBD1	CATSRDGGQGPRWGTGELFF	TGTGCCACCAGCAGAGATGGGGGACAGGGGCCCAGGTGGGGCACCGGGGAGCTGTTTTTT
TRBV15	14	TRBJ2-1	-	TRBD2	CATSGLAGGKEQFF	TGTGCCACCAGCGGACTAGCGGGAGGTAAAGAGCAGTTCTTC
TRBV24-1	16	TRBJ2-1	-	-	CATSDRQGRARYEQFF	TGTGCCACCAGTGATCGTCAGGGAAGGGCTAGGTATGAGCAGTTCTTC
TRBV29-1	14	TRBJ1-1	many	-	CSVEEVWANTEAFF	TGCAGCGTTGAAGAAGTCTGGGCGAACACTGAAGCTTTCTTT
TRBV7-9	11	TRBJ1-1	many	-	CASSPLLGAFF	TGTGCCAGCAGCCCTTTATTAGGGGCTTTCTTT
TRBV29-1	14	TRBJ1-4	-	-	CSVESGRTNEKLFF	TGCAGCGTTGAATCGGGGCGTACAAATGAAAAACTGTTTTTT
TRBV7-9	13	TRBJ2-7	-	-	CASSFGGLHEQYF	TGTGCCAGCAGCTTTGGGGGCCTCCACGAGCAGTACTTC
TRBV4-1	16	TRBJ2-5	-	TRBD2	CASSLQIGRAGETQYF	TGCGCCAGCAGCCTACAAATCGGGAGGGCCGGAGAGACCCAGTACTTC
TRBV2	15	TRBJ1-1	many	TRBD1	CASGQDRSINTEAFF	TGTGCCAGCGGTCAGGACAGGAGTATTAACACTGAAGCTTTCTTT
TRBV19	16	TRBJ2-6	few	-	CASSMGGTRGANVLTF	TGTGCCAGTAGTATGGGGGGCACGCGGGGGGCCAACGTCCTGACTTTC
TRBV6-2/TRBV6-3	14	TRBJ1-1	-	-	CASSYLGPNTEAFF	TGTGCCAGCAGTTACCTCGGGCCGAACACTGAAGCTTTCTTT
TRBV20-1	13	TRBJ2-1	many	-	CSARALVSDEQFF	TGCAGTGCTAGAGCACTAGTCTCGGATGAGCAGTTCTTC
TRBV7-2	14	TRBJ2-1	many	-	CASSLVEQVNEQFF	TGTGCCAGCAGCTTAGTAGAACAAGTAAATGAGCAGTTCTTC
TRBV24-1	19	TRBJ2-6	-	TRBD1	CATSDRTGNRDAGANVLTF	TGTGCCACCAGTGATCGGACAGGGAATAGGGACGCTGGGGCCAACGTCCTGACTTTC
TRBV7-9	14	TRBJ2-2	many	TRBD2	CASSGLANTGELFF	TGTGCCAGCTCAGGACTAGCGAACACCGGGGAGCTGTTTTTT
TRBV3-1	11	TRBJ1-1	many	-	CASSTGSEAFF	TGTGCCAGCAGCACTGGATCTGAAGCTTTCTTT
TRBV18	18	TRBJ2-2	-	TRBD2	CASSSTLLGAGASGELFF	TGTGCCAGCTCATCCACCTTGCTCGGAGCGGGAGCTTCGGGGGAGCTGTTTTTT
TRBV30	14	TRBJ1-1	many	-	CAWSFSTGTSEAFF	TGTGCCTGGAGTTTTAGCACAGGCACTTCTGAAGCTTTCTTT
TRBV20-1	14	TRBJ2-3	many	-	CSARVNTYTDTQYF	TGCAGTGCTAGAGTCAACACCTACACAGATACGCAGTATTTT